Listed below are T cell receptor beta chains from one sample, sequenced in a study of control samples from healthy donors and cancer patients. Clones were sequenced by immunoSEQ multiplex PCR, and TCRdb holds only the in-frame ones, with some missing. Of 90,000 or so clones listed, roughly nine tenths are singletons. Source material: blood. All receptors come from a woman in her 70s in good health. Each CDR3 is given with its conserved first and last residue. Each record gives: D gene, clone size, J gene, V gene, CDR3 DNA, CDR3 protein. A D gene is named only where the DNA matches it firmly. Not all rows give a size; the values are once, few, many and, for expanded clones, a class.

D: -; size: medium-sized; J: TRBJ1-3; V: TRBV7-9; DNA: TGTGCCAGCAGCGCCGCCCAACAGGGAGCGACCATATATTTT; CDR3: CASSAAQQGATIYF
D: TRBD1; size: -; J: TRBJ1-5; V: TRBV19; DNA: TGTGCCAGTAGTTCTCGACAGGGGGTAGGATCAGGTCAGCCCCAGCATTTT; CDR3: CASSSRQGVGSGQPQHF
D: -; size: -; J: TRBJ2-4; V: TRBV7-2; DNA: TGTGCCAGCAGCCAGGGGGGAAGGACGAACATTCAGTACTTC; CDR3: CASSQGGRTNIQYF
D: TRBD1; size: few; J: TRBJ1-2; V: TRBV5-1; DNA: TGCGCCAGCAGCTTGGAATCTGGCAGGGGGCACGGCTACACCTTC; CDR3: CASSLESGRGHGYTF
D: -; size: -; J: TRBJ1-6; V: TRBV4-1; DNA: TGCGCCACCTCCTTGCACCCGCAGGGAAACTCCTATAATTCACCCCTCCACTTT; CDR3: CATSLHPQGNSYNSPLHF
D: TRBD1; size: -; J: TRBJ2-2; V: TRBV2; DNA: TGTGCCAGCAGCTACGGGACAGCCGGGGAGCTGTTTTTT; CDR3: CASSYGTAGELFF
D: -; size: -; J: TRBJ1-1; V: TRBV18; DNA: TGTGCCAGCTCACCAGCAGTGAACACTGAAGCTTTCTTT; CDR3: CASSPAVNTEAFF
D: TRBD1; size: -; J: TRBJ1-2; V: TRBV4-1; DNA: TGCGCCAGCAGCCAAGTGGAGTTTGTCCCCGGGACAGGGGGACAGTATGCCGGCTACACCTTC; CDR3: CASSQVEFVPGTGGQYAGYTF
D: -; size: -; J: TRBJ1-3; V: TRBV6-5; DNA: TGTGCCAGCAGTTACTCCGGGAAGGGAAACACCATATATTTT; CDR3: CASSYSGKGNTIYF
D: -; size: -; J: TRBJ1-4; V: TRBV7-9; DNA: TGTGCCAGCAGCTTACCGTCCACCGCAACTAATGAAAAACTGTTTTTT; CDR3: CASSLPSTATNEKLFF
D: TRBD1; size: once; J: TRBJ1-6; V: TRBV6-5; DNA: TGTGCCAGCAGTTATGGAGGGGGCAGGGATTCACCCCTCCACTTT; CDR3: CASSYGGGRDSPLHF
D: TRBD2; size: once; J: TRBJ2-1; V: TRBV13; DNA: TGTGCCAGCAGCTTACGGGGACTAGTATCCTACAATGAGCAGTTCTTC; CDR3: CASSLRGLVSYNEQFF
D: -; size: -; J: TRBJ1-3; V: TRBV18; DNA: TGTGCCAGCTCACCATCCAGGGGCTCTGGAAACACCATATATTTT; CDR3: CASSPSRGSGNTIYF